These 28 T cell receptor beta chains were sequenced from one sample in a study of T cells in Graves' hyperthyroidism and ophthalmopathy. Amplification yielded TCR beta CDR3 regions, with RNA transcripts as the source. The HTBI primer set served for first-round RT-PCR of the TCR CDR3. TCRdb reprocessed the multiplex PCR reads via MiXCR and lists one record per CDR3 protein. Of about 640,000 distinct CDR3 sequences in the sample, about a fifth are singletons; the top ten hold 34%. The sample was blood. The receptors here all came from a man aged 25-45 years with Graves' ophthalmopathy.

The rearrangement joins TRBV4-1 to TRBJ1-2; TRBD1 might be the D (6 bases). V lost 3 bases to trimming and J lost 7 bases, with 18 bases between them. The CDR3 is 15 residues long. The germline V gene has CDR1 MGHRA and CDR2 YSYEKL. The CDR3 coding sequence is TGCGCCAGCAGCCAGGCCGGGGGGCGACGTGGTGGCTACACCTTC. The encoded protein is CASSQAGGRRGGYTF.

This clonotype was counted ten times or more. The chain has TRBV30 and TRBJ1-5; D gene ambiguous. From germline, CDR1 is GTSNPN and CDR2 SVGIG (reference sequence). The V gene lost 1 base and the J gene lost 0 bases, with 7 bases spanning the gap. CDR3 length: 14 residues. The CDR3: CAWSGAVSNQPQHF. CDR3 DNA: TGTGCCTGGAGTGGTGCAGTTAGCAATCAGCCCCAGCATTTT.

This clonotype came up many times. The chain recombines TRBV24-1 with TRBJ1-5; D call uncertain. Germline V lookup: CDR1 KGHDR, CDR2 SFDVKD. This CDR3 has 13 residues. V was pared by 7 bases and J by 7 bases, with 13 bases between. In nucleotides, the CDR3 is TGTGCCACCAGAGGTGCCGCGGGGCAGCCCCAGCATTTT. Protein product: CATRGAAGQPQHF.

Ten or more counts support this clonotype. It is unclear where the CDR3 begins or ends on the DNA, so no DNA is shown, and the CDR3 is as TCRdb lists it. This chain links TRBV2 with TRBJ2-1; the table's D call TRBD1 went unverified against the DNA. In germline, CDR1 is SNHLY, CDR2 FYNNEI. The CDR3 length equals 12 residues, ends included. CDR3 protein: CASSPAPAEQFF.

This chain uses TRBV4-1 with TRBJ1-5; TRBD1 might be the D (5 bases). CDR3 size: 15 residues. Germline CDR1 is MGHRA and CDR2 is YSYEKL. Trimming removed 0 bases from V and 5 bases from J, with 11 bases in between. The CDR3 coding sequence is TGCGCCAGCAGCCAAGACGCAGGGACCCATCAGCCCCAGCATTTT. As protein: CASSQDAGTHQPQHF.

This chain joins TRBV12-3 or TRBV12-4 and TRBJ1-2; no definite D call. This CDR3 spans 14 amino acids. Trimming pared 5 bases from V and 5 bases from J, leaving 15 bases between. CDR3 residues: CASSPDVLIYGYTF. In nucleotides, the CDR3 is TGTGCCAGCAGTCCCGACGTCCTAATTTATGGCTACACCTTC.

The V and J genes are TRBV7-2 and TRBJ1-3; TRBD1 aligns across 8 bases. This CDR3 is built from 16 residues. Germline loops: CDR1 SGHTA, CDR2 FQGNSA. The ends lost 0 bases at V and 1 base at J; junction bases unmatched: 2. CDR3 nucleotides: TGTGCCAGCAGCTTAGCGCAGGGGGCGTCTGGAAACACCATATATTTT. As protein: CASSLAQGASGNTIYF.

The chain's CDR3 is CAISESTSGVPNEQFF. The CDR3 DNA reads TGTGCCATCAGTGAGTCAACTAGCGGGGTTCCAAATGAGCAGTTCTTC. V is TRBV10-3 and J is TRBJ2-1; 10 bases align to TRBD2. V gave up 0 bases and J gave up 7 bases; unmatched junction bases: 6. The CDR3 spans 16 residues. Germline V lookup: CDR1 ENHRY, CDR2 SYGVKD.

This clonotype was seen only a few times. The chain employs TRBV29-1 and TRBJ2-5; tentatively, D is TRBD2 (5 bases). The CDR3 extends over 14 amino acids. Germline V lookup: CDR1 SQVTM, CDR2 ANQGSEA. The V gene lost 6 bases and the J gene lost 1 base, with 15 bases spanning the gap. The CDR3 sequence: CSVAGGPSQETQYF. The CDR3 DNA reads TGCAGCGTGGCCGGAGGTCCCTCCCAAGAGACCCAGTACTTC.

This clonotype was detected ten times or more. V usage is TRBV7-9 and J usage is TRBJ1-2; D unclear. The CDR3 has 12 amino acids. Trimming pared 5 bases from V and 4 bases from J, leaving 8 bases between. Germline assignment: CDR1 SEHNR and CDR2 FQNEAQ (reference sequence). The chain's CDR3 is CASSADSYGYTF. The CDR3 region has the DNA TGTGCCAGCAGCGCCGATTCCTATGGCTACACCTTC.

This clonotype appeared a few times. The V and J genes are TRBV4-3 and TRBJ2-3, with 8 bases aligning to TRBD2. The CDR3 sequence is 17 residues long. After removal of 0 bases from V and 3 bases from J, the junction contained 8 bases not matched to a gene. Germline V gene sequence: CDR1 LGHNA, CDR2 YSLEER. The CDR3 here is CASSQDQTSAPTDTQYF. The CDR3 DNA is TGCGCCAGCAGCCAAGATCAGACTAGCGCTCCGACAGATACGCAGTATTTT.

This clonotype was seen only a few times. The chain recombines TRBV20-1 with TRBJ2-7, with 9 bases matching TRBD2. This CDR3 contains 16 residues. V lost 0 bases to trimming and J lost 0 bases; unmatched junction nucleotides: 6. The germline V gene has CDR1 DFQATT and CDR2 SNEGSKA (reference sequence). Here the CDR3 DNA reads TGCAGTGCTAGAGATACGGGGACTAGCAGCTCCTACGAGCAGTACTTC. It is translated as CSARDTGTSSSYEQYF.

This clonotype occurred many times. The chain couples TRBV6-1 to TRBJ1-2, with D perhaps matching TRBD1 (5 bases). Germline CDR1 is MNHNS and CDR2 is SASEGT. The CDR3 is 14 residues long. V was trimmed by 4 bases and J by 4 bases, leaving 13 bases between them. CDR3 coding DNA: TGTGCCAGCAGTGTTCGACAGCAACTCTATGGCTACACCTTC. Translation: CASSVRQQLYGYTF.

This clonotype appeared many times. The chain couples TRBV7-9 to TRBJ2-1; 10 positions match TRBD2. Germline-derived CDR1 and CDR2 are SEHNR and FQNEAQ (reference sequence). This CDR3 has 16 amino acids. Trimming at V came to 1 base and at J to 5 bases, leaving 5 bases not matched to a gene. CDR3 sequence: CASSLEGSGRNNEQFF. The CDR3 region has the DNA TGTGCCAGCAGCTTAGAAGGTAGCGGGAGGAACAATGAGCAGTTCTTC. The variable domain in full, with the rest retrieved from reference TRBV7-9 and TRBJ2-1, is DTGVSQNPRHKITKRGQNVTFRCDPISEHNRLYWYRQTLGQGPEFLTYFQNEAQLEKSRLLSDRFSAERPKGSFSTLEIQRTEQGDSAMYLCASSLEGSGRNNEQFFGPGTRLTVL.

This clonotype was seen more than once but under ten times. The gene calls are TRBV6-1 and TRBJ1-2; D unresolved. The germline V and J ends were trimmed by 11 bases and 3 bases, with 13 bases remaining between them. CDR3 length: 12 residues. Germline V gene lookup returns CDR1 MNHNS and CDR2 SASEGT. Written as DNA, the CDR3 is TGTGCCTCCATGGGGTTTGACTATGGCTACACCTTC. Translating it yields CASMGFDYGYTF.

In this sample, this clonotype turned up a few times. This chain joins TRBV25-1 and TRBJ2-7; D is possibly TRBD1 (5 bases). Trimming cost V 1 base and J 6 bases, with 16 bases left between them. CDR3 length: 15 residues. Germline lookup yields CDR1 MGHDK and CDR2 SYGVNS. In DNA form, the CDR3 reads TGTGCCAGCAGTGAATCGGGCAGGCCTAGGGGCGAGCAGTACTTC. Protein product: CASSESGRPRGEQYF.

The genes are TRBV18 and TRBJ2-5; D not resolved. Germline V lookup: CDR1 KGHSH, CDR2 LQKENI. V was shortened by 3 bases and J by 4 bases, with 6 bases between the two germline ends. The CDR3 has 12 amino acids. The CDR3 loop reads CASSPLPETQYF. CDR3 bases: TGTGCCAGCTCACCCCTCCCAGAGACCCAGTACTTC.

This clonotype was seen ten or more times. The J gene is TRBJ2-3, the V gene TRBV28; 11 positions agree with TRBD1. CDR3 length equals 16 residues. V lost 10 bases and J lost 0; bases outside the gene matches: 9. In germline, CDR1 is MDHEN, CDR2 SYDVKM. CDR3 coding DNA: TGTGCCACCAAGGCGGACAGGGGGCCCAGCACAGATACGCAGTATTTT. Protein sequence: CATKADRGPSTDTQYF.

V and J are TRBV6-6 and TRBJ1-5, with D possibly matching TRBD1 (6 bases). CDR1 and CDR2 from the germline V gene are MNHNY and SVGAGI (reference sequence). The CDR3 runs 19 residues. The germline V and J ends were trimmed by 0 bases and 2 bases, with 20 bases remaining between them. The CDR3 loop reads CASSYSRQTGLGGNQPQHF. CDR3 DNA: TGTGCCAGCAGTTACTCAAGACAGACAGGCTTGGGAGGCAATCAGCCCCAGCATTTT.

Ten or more counts support this clonotype. This chain connects TRBV11-3 to TRBJ2-7; maybe TRBD1 (5 bases). V shed 1 base and J shed 5 bases, with 12 bases lying between them. Germline V gene data show CDR1 as SGHNT and CDR2 as YENEEA. The CDR3 spans 14 residues. CDR3 in DNA: TGTGCCAGCAGCTTAGGATGGGGCGTGGACGAGCAGTACTTC. Translating it yields CASSLGWGVDEQYF.

The chain joins TRBV30 to TRBJ1-1; TRBD1 is a possible D gene (5 bases). The CDR3 runs 13 residues. Trimming shortened V by 5 bases and J by 1 base, and 11 bases separated the two germline ends. Germline CDR1 and CDR2: GTSNPN and SVGIG (reference sequence). The CDR3 DNA reads as TGTGCCTGGGGGGACCCAACGAACACTGAAGCTTTCTTT. Translation: CAWGDPTNTEAFF. Supplemented by reference TRBV30 and TRBJ1-1, the full variable domain reads SQTIHQWPATLVQPVGSPLSLECTVEGTSNPNLYWYRQAAGRGLQLLFYSVGIGQISSEVPQNLSASRPQDRQFILSSKKLLLSDSGFYLCAWGDPTNTEAFFGQGTRLTVV.

The V call is TRBV19, the J call TRBJ2-2; the match to TRBD2 covers 13 bases. The CDR3 runs to 18 residues. V shed 5 bases and J 6 bases; nucleotides not matched to a gene: 12. Germline lookup yields CDR1 LNHDA and CDR2 SQIVND (reference sequence). CDR3 coding DNA: TGTGCCAGTAGTCTCGGACTAGCGGGAGAAAGGGAAGCCGGGGAGCTGTTTTTT. As protein: CASSLGLAGEREAGELFF.

Only a few counts were recorded for this clonotype. CDR3 protein: CASSLVPRGNGELFF. Here the CDR3 DNA reads TGTGCCAGCAGCTTAGTCCCCAGGGGGAACGGGGAGCTGTTTTTT. V is TRBV11-2 and J is TRBJ2-2; 7 nucleotides agree with TRBD1. Looked up from germline, CDR1 is SGHAT and CDR2 is FQNNGV. Trimming at V came to 1 base and at J to 7 bases, leaving 6 bases not matched to a gene. The CDR3 loop spans 15 amino acids.

This clonotype was counted only a few times. The CDR3 here is CASSEVRPTGGFYEQYF. In DNA form, the CDR3 reads TGTGCCAGCAGTGAAGTCCGCCCAACAGGGGGCTTCTACGAGCAGTACTTC. V is TRBV2 and J is TRBJ2-7, with TRBD1 matching 9 bases. V lost 1 base and J lost 3; bases outside the gene matches: 10. From germline, CDR1 is SNHLY and CDR2 FYNNEI. This CDR3 is built from 17 residues. The full variable domain, its missing parts supplied by reference TRBV2 and TRBJ2-7, is EPEVTQTPSHQVTQMGQEVILRCVPISNHLYFYWYRQILGQKVEFLVSFYNNEISEKSEIFDDQFSVERPDGSNFTLKIRSTKLEDSAMYFCASSEVRPTGGFYEQYFGPGTRLTVT.

This clonotype came up once. A clone one base away is much larger, so this may be a read error. The V gene is TRBV6-5, the J gene TRBJ2-5; the D gene is possibly TRBD1 (8 bases). Per germline, CDR1 MNHEY and CDR2 SVGAGI. The CDR3 is made up of 15 amino acids. The CDR3 sequence is CAINGGQGAGESQYF. CDR3 DNA sequence: TGTGCCATCAACGGGGGGCAGGGGGCTGGGGAGAGCCAGTACTTC.

V gene TRBV2 combines with J gene TRBJ1-5, with D possibly matching TRBD1 (6 bases). The germline CDR1 and CDR2 sequences are SNHLY and FYNNEI. V lost 8 bases, J lost 0 bases, and 11 bases lay in between. CDR3 length: 14 residues. The CDR3 loop reads CASGTPYSNQPQHF. The CDR3 nucleotides read TGTGCCAGCGGGACACCATATAGCAATCAGCCCCAGCATTTT.

This clonotype has only a few counts. The chain couples TRBV7-2 to TRBJ2-1, with 8 bases identical to TRBD1. Losses at the gene ends were 6 bases for V and 2 bases for J; bases not matched to a gene: 3. The CDR3 totals 14 residues. CDR1 is SGHTA and CDR2 is FQGNSA in the germline V gene. The CDR3 DNA reads as TGTGCCAGCAGGGGACAGGCCACCTACAATGAGCAGTTCTTC. Amino acid sequence: CASRGQATYNEQFF.

This clonotype was detected ten times or more. DNA of the CDR3: TGCAGTGCCCCCTTGGGTGGCTACGAGCAGTACTTC. Translated: CSAPLGGYEQYF. The rearrangement joins TRBV20-1 to TRBJ2-7, with D unresolved. CDR1 is DFQATT and CDR2 is SNEGSKA in the germline V gene (reference sequence). V was cut by 6 bases and J by 3 bases, with 12 bases left in between. The CDR3 has 12 residues.